This T cell receptor beta chain was found in a study of shared clonotypes between healthy human individuals. As concerns this clone: Antigen unknown.

Study outcomes and limitations: In this cohort, only blood was sampled, and tissue repertoires likely differ.

The table came from immunoSEQ multiplex PCR; TCRdb's copy has only in-frame clones and leaves some out. Among over 1.4 million clones listed, more than 95% were seen once. CDR1 is SGHVS, CDR2 FQNEAQ, per germline. The length of the CDR3 is 14 residues. V lost 1 base and J 7 bases, leaving 10 bases between the germline ends. The source of this sequence is a man aged 25 to 40 in good health. V gene TRBV7-8 combines with J gene TRBJ2-2; tentative D call: TRBD2 (6 bases). Sequencing was performed on naive CD4+ T cells sorted from blood. The subset is: CD45RA+ positively selected. CDR3 amino acids: CASSLEGRDGELFF. CDR3 DNA: TGTGCCAGCAGCTTAGAGGGGCGGGACGGGGAGCTGTTTTTT.